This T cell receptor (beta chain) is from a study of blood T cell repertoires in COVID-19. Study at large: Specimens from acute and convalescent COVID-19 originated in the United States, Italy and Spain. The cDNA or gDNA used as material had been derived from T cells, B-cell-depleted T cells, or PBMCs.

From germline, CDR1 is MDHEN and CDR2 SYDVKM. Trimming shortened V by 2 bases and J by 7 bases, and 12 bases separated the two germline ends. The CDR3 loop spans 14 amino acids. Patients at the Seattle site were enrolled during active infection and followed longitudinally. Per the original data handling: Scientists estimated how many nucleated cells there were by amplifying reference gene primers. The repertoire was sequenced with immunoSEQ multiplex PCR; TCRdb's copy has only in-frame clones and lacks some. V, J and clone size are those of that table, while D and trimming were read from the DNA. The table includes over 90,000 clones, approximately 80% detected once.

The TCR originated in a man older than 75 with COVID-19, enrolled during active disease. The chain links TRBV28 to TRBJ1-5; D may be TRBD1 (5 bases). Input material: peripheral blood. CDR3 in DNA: TGTGCCAGCAGTTTAGGGGGGGTCAGACAGCCCCAGCATTTT. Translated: CASSLGGVRQPQHF.